This T cell receptor beta chain emerged from a study of early T cells in non-severe SARS-CoV-2 infection. Turning to the study itself: The authors sequenced bulk RNA from unsorted whole blood, leaving chains unpaired.

Study-level results: VDJdb matches were skewed toward anti-spike CD8 T cell responses.

Individual cDNA molecules carried attached unique molecular identifiers. TCRdb reanalysed the 5' RACE reads using MiXCR and keeps one entry per CDR3 protein. The table lists 95,000 to 120,000 distinct CDR3 sequences, 9.5% to 13% of them singletons. In its sample, this clonotype was seen many times. As yet, its antigen is unknown. The V gene end was trimmed by 5 bases and the J gene end by 7 bases; junction bases not matched to a gene: 5. Germline V gene lookup returns CDR1 SGHVS and CDR2 FNYEAQ. The CDR3 extends over 14 amino acids. This receptor was taken from an adult who was a healthcare worker with PCR-confirmed SARS-CoV-2 infection or an uninfected control (not recorded which). The genes are TRBV7-6 and TRBJ1-6; 7 bases match TRBD1. The sample consisted of whole blood. CDR3 DNA: TGTGCCAGCAGCCCAGGGGGAGGGAATTCACCCCTCCACTTT. Translation gives CASSPGGGNSPLHF.